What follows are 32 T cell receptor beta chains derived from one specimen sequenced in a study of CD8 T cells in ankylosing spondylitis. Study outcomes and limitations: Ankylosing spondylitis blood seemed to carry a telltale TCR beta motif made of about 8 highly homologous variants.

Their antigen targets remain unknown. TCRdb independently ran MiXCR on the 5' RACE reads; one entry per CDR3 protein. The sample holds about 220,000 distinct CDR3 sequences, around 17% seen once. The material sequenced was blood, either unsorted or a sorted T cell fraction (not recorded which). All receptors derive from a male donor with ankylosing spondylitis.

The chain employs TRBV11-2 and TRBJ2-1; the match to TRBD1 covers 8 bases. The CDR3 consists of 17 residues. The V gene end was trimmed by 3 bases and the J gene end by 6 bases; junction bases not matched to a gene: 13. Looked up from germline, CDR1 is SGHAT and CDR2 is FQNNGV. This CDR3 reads CASSFTTATGVSNEQFF. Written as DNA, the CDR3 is TGTGCCAGCAGCTTTACTACGGCGACAGGGGTTAGCAATGAGCAGTTCTTC.

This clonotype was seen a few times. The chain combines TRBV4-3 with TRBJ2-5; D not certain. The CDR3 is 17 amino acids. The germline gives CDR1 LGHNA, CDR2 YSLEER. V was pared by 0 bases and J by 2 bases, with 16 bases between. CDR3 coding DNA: TGCGCCAGCAGCCAAGATTGGTCTGAAGTAGTACAAGAGACCCAGTACTTC. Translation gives CASSQDWSEVVQETQYF.

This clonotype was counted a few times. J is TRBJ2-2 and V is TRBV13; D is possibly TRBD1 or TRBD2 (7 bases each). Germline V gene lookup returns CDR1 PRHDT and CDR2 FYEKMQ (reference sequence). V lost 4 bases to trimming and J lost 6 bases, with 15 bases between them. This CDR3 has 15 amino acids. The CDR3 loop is CASSYAGGGAGELFF. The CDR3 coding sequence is TGTGCCAGCAGCTATGCAGGGGGGGGCGCCGGGGAGCTGTTTTTT.

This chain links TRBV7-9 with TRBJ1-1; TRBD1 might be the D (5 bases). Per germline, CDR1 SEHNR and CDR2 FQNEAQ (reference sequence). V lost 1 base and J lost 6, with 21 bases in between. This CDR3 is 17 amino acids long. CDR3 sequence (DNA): TGTGCCAGCAGCTTAGACGTGGCAGGGATGATTTCCGCTGAAGCTTTCTTT. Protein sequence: CASSLDVAGMISAEAFF. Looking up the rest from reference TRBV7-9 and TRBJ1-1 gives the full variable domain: DTGVSQNPRHKITKRGQNVTFRCDPISEHNRLYWYRQTLGQGPEFLTYFQNEAQLEKSRLLSDRFSAERPKGSFSTLEIQRTEQGDSAMYLCASSLDVAGMISAEAFFGQGTRLTVV.

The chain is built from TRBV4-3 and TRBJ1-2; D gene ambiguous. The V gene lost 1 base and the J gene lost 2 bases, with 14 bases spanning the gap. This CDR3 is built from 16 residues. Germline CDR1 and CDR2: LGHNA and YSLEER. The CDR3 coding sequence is TGCGCCAGCAGCCAAGGGGCCCGGGCGTCCAACTATGGCTACACCTTC. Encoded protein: CASSQGARASNYGYTF.

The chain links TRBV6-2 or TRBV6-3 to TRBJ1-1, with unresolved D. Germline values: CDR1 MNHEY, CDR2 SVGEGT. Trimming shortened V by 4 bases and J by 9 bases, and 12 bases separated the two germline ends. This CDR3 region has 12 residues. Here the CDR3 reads CASSSISPQAFF. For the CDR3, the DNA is TGTGCCAGCAGTTCCATCTCGCCCCAAGCTTTCTTT.

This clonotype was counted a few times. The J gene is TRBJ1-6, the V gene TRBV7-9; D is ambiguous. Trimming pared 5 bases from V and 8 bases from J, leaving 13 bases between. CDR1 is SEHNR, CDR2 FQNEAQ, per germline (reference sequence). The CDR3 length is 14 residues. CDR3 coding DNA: TGTGCCAGCAGCCTCAGTCTGGGTGATTCACCCCTCCACTTT. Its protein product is CASSLSLGDSPLHF.

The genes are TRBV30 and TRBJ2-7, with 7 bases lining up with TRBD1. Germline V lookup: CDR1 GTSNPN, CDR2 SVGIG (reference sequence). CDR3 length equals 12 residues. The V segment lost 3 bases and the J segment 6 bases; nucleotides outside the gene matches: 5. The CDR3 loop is CAWSATGPEQYF. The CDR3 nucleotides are TGTGCCTGGAGCGCGACAGGGCCCGAGCAGTACTTC.

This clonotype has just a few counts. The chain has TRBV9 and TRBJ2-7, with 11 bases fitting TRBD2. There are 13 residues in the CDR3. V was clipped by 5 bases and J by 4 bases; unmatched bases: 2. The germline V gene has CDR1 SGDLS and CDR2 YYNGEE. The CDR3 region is CASSRTSGYEQYF. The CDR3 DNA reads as TGTGCCAGCAGTCGGACTAGCGGGTACGAGCAGTACTTC.

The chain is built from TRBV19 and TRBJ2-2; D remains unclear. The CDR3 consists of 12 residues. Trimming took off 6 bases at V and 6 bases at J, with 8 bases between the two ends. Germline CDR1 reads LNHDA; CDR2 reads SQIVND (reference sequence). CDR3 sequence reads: CASRSVSGELFF. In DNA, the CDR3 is TGTGCCAGTAGATCGGTATCCGGGGAGCTGTTTTTT.

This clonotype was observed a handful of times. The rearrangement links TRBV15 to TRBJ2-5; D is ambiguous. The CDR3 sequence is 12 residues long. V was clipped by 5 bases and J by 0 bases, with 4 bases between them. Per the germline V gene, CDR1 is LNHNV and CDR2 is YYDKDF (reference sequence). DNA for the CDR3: TGTGCCACCAGCGGTCACCAAGAGACCCAGTACTTC. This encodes CATSGHQETQYF. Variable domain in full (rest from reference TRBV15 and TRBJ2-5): DAMVIQNPRYQVTQFGKPVTLSCSQTLNHNVMYWYQQKSSQAPKLLFHYYDKDFNNEADTPDNFQSRRPNTSFCFLDIRSPGLGDTAMYLCATSGHQETQYFGPGTRLLVL.

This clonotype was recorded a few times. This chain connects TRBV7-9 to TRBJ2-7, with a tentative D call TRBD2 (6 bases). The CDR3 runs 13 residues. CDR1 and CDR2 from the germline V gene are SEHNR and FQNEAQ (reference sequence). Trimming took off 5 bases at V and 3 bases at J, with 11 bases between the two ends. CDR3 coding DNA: TGTGCCAGCAGCGTGGGAGGAAACTACGAGCAGTACTTC. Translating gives CASSVGGNYEQYF.

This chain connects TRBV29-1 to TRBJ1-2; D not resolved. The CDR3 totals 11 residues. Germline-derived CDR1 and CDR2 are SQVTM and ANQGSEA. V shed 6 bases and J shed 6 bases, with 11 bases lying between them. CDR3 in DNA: TGCAGCGTGATACCCCCAGATGGCTACACCTTC. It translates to CSVIPPDGYTF.

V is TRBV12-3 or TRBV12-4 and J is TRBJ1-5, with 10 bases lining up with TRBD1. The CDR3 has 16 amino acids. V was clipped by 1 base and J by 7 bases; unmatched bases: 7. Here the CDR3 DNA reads TGTGCCAGCAGTTTAGGGACAGGGGGAGTAGGACAGCCCCAGCATTTT. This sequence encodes CASSLGTGGVGQPQHF.

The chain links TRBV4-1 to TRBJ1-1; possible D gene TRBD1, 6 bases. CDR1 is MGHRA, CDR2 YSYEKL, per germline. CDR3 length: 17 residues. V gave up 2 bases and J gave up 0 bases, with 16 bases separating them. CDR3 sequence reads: CASSQLSGEGVNTEAFF. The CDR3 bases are TGCGCCAGCAGCCAACTCTCTGGTGAGGGGGTGAACACTGAAGCTTTCTTT.

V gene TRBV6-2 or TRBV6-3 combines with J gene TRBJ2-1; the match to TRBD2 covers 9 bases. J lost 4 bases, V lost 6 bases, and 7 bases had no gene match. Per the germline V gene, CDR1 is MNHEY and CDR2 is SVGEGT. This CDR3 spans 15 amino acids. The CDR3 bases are TGTGCCAGCAGCCCTACTAGCGGGTATTACAATGAGCAGTTCTTC. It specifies CASSPTSGYYNEQFF.

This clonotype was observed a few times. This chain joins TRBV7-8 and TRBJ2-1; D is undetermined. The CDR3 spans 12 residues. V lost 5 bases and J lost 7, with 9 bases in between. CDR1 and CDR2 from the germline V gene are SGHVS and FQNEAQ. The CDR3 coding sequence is TGTGCCAGCAGCCCCTTGTTAAATGAGCAGTTCTTC. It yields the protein CASSPLLNEQFF.

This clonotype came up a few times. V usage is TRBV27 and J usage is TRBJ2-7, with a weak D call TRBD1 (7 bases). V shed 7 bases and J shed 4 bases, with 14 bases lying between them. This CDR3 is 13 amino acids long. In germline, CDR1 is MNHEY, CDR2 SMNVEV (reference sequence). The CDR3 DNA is TGTGCCAGCACCCGACAGGGAGGTTACGAGCAGTACTTC. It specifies CASTRQGGYEQYF.

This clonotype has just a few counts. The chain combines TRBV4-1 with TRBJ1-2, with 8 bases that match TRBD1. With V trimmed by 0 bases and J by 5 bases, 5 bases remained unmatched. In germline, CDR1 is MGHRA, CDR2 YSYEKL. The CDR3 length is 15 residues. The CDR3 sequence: CASSQEGDRGYGYTF. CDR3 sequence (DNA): TGCGCCAGCAGCCAAGAAGGTGACAGGGGTTATGGCTACACCTTC.

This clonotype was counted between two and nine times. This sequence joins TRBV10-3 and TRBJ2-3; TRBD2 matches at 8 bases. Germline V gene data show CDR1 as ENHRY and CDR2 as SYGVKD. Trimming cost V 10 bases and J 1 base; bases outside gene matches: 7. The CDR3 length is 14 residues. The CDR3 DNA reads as TGTGCCACCGGGAGGGGGAACCGCACAGATACGCAGTATTTT. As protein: CATGRGNRTDTQYF.

The CDR3 protein is CASSLAALYTQETQYF. The CDR3 DNA sequence: TGTGCCAGCAGTTTAGCTGCACTTTACACACAAGAGACCCAGTACTTC. V usage is TRBV28 and J usage is TRBJ2-5; D not resolved. CDR1 is MDHEN, CDR2 SYDVKM, per germline. V was trimmed by 2 bases and J by 2 bases, leaving 15 bases between them. The CDR3 covers 16 residues.

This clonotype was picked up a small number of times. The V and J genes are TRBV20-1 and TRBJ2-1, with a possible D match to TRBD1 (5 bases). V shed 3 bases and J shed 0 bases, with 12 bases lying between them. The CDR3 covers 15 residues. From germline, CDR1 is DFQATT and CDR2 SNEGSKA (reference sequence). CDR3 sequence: CSARGLSSSYNEQFF. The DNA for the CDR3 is TGCAGTGCTAGGGGGCTATCAAGCTCCTACAATGAGCAGTTCTTC.

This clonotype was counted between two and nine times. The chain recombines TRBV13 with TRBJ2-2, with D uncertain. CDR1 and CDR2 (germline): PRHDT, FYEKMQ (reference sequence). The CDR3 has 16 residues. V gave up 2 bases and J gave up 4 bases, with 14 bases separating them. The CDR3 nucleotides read TGTGCCAGCAGCTTAAACAGCCACTCGGGCACCGGGGAGCTGTTTTTT. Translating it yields CASSLNSHSGTGELFF.

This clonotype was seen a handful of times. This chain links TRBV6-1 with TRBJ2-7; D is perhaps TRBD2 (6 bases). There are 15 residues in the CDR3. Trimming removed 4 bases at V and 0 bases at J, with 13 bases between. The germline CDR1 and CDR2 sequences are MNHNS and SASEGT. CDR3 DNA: TGTGCCAGCAGTGGCGGGACTGACGGCTCCTACGAGCAGTACTTC. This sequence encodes CASSGGTDGSYEQYF.

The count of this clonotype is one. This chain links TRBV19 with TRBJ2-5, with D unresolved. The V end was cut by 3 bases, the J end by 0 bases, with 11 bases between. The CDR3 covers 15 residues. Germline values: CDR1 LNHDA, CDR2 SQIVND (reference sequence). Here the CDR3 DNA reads TGTGCCAGTAGTATCTTCGGCAGTTACCAAGAGACCCAGTACTTC. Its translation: CASSIFGSYQETQYF.

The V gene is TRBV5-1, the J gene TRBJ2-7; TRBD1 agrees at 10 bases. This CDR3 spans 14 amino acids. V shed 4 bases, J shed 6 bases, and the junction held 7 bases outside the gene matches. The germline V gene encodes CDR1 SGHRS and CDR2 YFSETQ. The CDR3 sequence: CASSPGQGTLEQYF. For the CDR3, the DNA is TGCGCCAGCAGCCCGGGACAGGGGACCCTCGAGCAGTACTTC.

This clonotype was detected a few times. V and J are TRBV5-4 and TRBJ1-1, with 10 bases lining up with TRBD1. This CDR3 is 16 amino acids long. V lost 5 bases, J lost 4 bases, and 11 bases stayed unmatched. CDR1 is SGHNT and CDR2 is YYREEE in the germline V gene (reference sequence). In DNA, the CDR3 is TGTGCCAGCAGGAGTGGGACAGGGGAGGTTGGCACTGAAGCTTTCTTT. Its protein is CASRSGTGEVGTEAFF.

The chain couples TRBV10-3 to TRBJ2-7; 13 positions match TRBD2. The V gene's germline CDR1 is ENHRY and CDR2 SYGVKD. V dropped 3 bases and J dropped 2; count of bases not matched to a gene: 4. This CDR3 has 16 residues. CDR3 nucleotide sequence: TGTGCCATCAGTGAACTAGCGGGGGGGTTCCCCTACGAGCAGTACTTC. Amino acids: CAISELAGGFPYEQYF.

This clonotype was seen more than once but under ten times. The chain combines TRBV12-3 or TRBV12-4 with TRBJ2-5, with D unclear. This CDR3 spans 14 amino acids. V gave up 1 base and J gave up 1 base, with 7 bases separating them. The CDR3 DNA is TGTGCCAGCAGTTTAGAGACTTTCCAAGAGACCCAGTACTTC. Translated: CASSLETFQETQYF.

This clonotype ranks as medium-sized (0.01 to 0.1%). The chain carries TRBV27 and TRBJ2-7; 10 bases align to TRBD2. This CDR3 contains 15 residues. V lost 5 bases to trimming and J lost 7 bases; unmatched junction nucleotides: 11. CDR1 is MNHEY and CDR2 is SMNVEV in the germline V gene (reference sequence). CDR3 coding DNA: TGTGCCAGCAGTCTGGAAGCGGGAGGGCCGAAAGAGCAGTACTTC. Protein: CASSLEAGGPKEQYF.

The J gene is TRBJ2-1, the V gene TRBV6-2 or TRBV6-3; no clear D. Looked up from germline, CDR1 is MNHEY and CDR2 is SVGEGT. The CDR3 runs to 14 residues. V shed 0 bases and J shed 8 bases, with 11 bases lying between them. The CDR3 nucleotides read TGTGCCAGCAGTTACTCAGCCTCTCCCCATGAGCAGTTCTTC. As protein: CASSYSASPHEQFF.

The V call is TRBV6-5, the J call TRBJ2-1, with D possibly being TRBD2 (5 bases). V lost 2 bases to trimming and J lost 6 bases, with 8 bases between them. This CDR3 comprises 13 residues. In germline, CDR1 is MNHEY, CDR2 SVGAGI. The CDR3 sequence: CASSYPGLNEQFF. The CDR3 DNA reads TGTGCCAGCAGTTACCCAGGACTCAATGAGCAGTTCTTC.